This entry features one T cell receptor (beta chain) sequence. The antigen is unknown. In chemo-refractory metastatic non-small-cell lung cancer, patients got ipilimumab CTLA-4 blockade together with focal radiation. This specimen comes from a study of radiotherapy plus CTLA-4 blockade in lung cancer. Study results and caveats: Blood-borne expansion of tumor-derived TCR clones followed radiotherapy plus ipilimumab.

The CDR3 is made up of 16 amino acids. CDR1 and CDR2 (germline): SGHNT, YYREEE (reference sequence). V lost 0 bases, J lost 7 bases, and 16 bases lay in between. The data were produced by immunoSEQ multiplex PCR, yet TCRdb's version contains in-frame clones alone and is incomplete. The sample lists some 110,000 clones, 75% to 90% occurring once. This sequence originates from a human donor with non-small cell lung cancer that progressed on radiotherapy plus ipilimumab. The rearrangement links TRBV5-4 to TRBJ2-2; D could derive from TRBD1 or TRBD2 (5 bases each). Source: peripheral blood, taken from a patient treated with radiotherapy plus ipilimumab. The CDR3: CASSLAIGREYGELFF. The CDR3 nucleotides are TGTGCCAGCAGCTTGGCCATCGGCAGGGAGTACGGGGAGCTGTTTTTT.